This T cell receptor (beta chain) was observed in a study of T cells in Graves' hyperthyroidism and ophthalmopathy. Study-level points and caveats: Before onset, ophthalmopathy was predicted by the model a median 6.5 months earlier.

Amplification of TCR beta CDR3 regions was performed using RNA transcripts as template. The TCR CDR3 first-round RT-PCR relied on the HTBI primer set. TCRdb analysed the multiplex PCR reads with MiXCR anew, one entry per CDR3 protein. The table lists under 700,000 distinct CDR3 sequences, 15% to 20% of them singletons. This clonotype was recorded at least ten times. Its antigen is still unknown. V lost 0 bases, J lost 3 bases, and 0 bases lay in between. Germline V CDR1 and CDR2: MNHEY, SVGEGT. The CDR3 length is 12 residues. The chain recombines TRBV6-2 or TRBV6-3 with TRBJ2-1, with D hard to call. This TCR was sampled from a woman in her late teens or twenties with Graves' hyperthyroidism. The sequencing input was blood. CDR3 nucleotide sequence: TGTGCCAGCAGTTACTCCTACAATGAGCAGTTCTTC. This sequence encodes CASSYSYNEQFF.